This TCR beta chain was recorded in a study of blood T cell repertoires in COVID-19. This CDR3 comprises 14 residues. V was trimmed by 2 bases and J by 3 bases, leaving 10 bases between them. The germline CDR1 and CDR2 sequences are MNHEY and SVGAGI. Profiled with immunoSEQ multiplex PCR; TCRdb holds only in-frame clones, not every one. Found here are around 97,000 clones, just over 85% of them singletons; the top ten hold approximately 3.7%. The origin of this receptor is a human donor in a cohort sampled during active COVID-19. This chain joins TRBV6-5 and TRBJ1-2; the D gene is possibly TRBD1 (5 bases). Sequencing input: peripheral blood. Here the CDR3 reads CASSYQGLDYGYTF. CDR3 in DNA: TGTGCCAGCAGTTACCAGGGATTGGACTATGGCTACACCTTC.